This passage covers 23 T cell receptor beta chains from one sample sequenced in a study of T-cell memory formation after mild COVID-19. TCRdb redid the calling of the 5' RACE reads with MiXCR, one entry per CDR3 protein. The data show about 340,000 distinct CDR3 sequences, with 10% to 15% seen just once and about a fifth held by the top ten. Sequencing was performed on PBMCs or a T cell subset sorted from them (not recorded which). These receptors were obtained from a man younger than 35 who had mild COVID-19 (a few samples of this study predate the infection). Cell type and time point are not known.

This chain links TRBV28 with TRBJ2-1; D is ambiguous. This CDR3 comprises 15 residues. Trimming took 6 bases from V and 0 from J, leaving 12 bases between them. Germline V gene data show CDR1 as MDHEN and CDR2 as SYDVKM. The CDR3 region is CASSPGSVSYNEQFF. CDR3 sequence (DNA): TGTGCCAGCAGCCCCGGGTCGGTCTCCTACAATGAGCAGTTCTTC. Together with reference TRBV28 and TRBJ2-1, the CDR3 gives the full variable domain: DVKVTQSSRYLVKRTGEKVFLECVQDMDHENMFWYRQDPGLGLRLIYFSYDVKMKEKGDIPEGYSVSREKKERFSLILESASTNQTSMYLCASSPGSVSYNEQFFGPGTRLTVL.

This clonotype was counted between two and nine times. The chain recombines TRBV5-5 with TRBJ2-7; D gene ambiguous. The CDR3 covers 16 residues. V was cut by 1 base and J by 1 base, with 15 bases left in between. Germline V lookup: CDR1 SGHKS, CDR2 YYEKEE (reference sequence). The CDR3, as DNA: TGTGCCAGCAGCTTGTTTTATCAGGAAGAGTCCTACGAGCAGTACTTC. Amino acid sequence: CASSLFYQEESYEQYF.

The chain has TRBV9 and TRBJ1-2, with D tentatively TRBD1 (6 bases). The CDR3 is 14 residues long. V was clipped by 0 bases and J by 6 bases, with 12 bases between them. Germline V gene sequence: CDR1 SGDLS, CDR2 YYNGEE. DNA for the CDR3: TGTGCCAGCAGCGTAGGAATCGGACAGCATGGCTACACCTTC. Protein product: CASSVGIGQHGYTF.

This clonotype showed up many times. The rearrangement links TRBV5-1 to TRBJ2-1; maybe TRBD2 (6 bases). The V gene lost 0 bases and the J gene lost 4 bases, with 8 bases spanning the gap. The CDR3 covers 14 residues. The germline CDR1 and CDR2 sequences are SGHRS and YFSETQ. CDR3 residues: CASSLAAGYNEQFF. The CDR3 bases are TGCGCCAGCAGCTTGGCTGCGGGGTACAATGAGCAGTTCTTC.

The V gene is TRBV6-6, the J gene TRBJ1-6, with D uncertain. The CDR3 has 16 amino acids. V was pared by 2 bases and J by 0 bases, with 8 bases between. CDR1 and CDR2 from the germline V gene are MNHNY and SVGAGI (reference sequence). CDR3 in amino acids: CASSYVRDSYNSPLHF. CDR3 nucleotide sequence: TGTGCCAGCAGTTACGTCAGAGACTCCTATAATTCACCCCTCCACTTT.

This clonotype was observed a few times. The chain joins TRBV29-1 to TRBJ2-5, with unresolved D. CDR3 size: 14 residues. Germline CDR1 SQVTM, CDR2 ANQGSEA. V was trimmed by 2 bases and J by 5 bases, leaving 15 bases between them. This CDR3 reads CSVEIPGEGETQYF. The CDR3 bases are TGCAGCGTTGAAATCCCAGGCGAAGGGGAGACCCAGTACTTC.

This clonotype was seen a handful of times. This sequence joins TRBV4-1 and TRBJ1-4; 7 positions match TRBD1. V lost 4 bases to trimming and J lost 8 bases; unmatched junction nucleotides: 10. Germline CDR1 and CDR2: MGHRA and YSYEKL. The CDR3 contains 15 residues. The CDR3 is CASSRDPRGEEKLFF. In nucleotides, the CDR3 is TGCGCCAGCAGCCGAGACCCCAGGGGGGAGGAAAAACTGTTTTTT.

V and J are TRBV6-5 and TRBJ2-3; D gene unclear. The V end lost 2 bases, the J end lost 4 bases, and 13 bases lay between the germline ends. The CDR3 is made up of 15 amino acids. Germline CDR1 MNHEY, CDR2 SVGAGI. CDR3 bases: TGTGCCAGCAGTTACGGAGCGAATGGGGCAGATACGCAGTATTTT. It specifies CASSYGANGADTQYF.

This clonotype was seen only a few times. This sequence joins TRBV20-1 and TRBJ1-4; 8 positions match TRBD1. With V trimmed by 6 bases and J by 6 bases, 3 bases remained unmatched. CDR1 is DFQATT, CDR2 SNEGSKA, per germline (reference sequence). The CDR3 is 12 amino acids. The DNA for the CDR3 is TGCAGTGCCAGGGGGCCTGATGAAAAACTGTTTTTT. This gives the protein CSARGPDEKLFF.

The chain has TRBV4-1 and TRBJ2-1; the match to TRBD2 covers 9 bases. CDR1 MGHRA and CDR2 YSYEKL come from the germline V gene. The CDR3 sequence is 15 residues long. V was pared by 4 bases and J by 8 bases, with 9 bases of the junction left unmatched. The CDR3 nucleotides read TGCGCCAGCAGCCCCGCGGGGGGGGGTTTCCATGAGCAGTTCTTC. Its protein product is CASSPAGGGFHEQFF.

This chain uses TRBV5-5 with TRBJ2-7, with D possibly TRBD1 on 5 matching bases. This CDR3 is built from 19 residues. CDR1 and CDR2 from the germline V gene are SGHKS and YYEKEE (reference sequence). The V end lost 0 bases, the J end lost 0 bases, and 22 bases lay between the germline ends. This CDR3 reads CASSLAQEAARPHSYEQYF. DNA of the CDR3: TGTGCCAGCAGCTTGGCACAGGAAGCTGCTAGGCCCCACTCCTACGAGCAGTACTTC.

The gene calls are TRBV12-3 or TRBV12-4 and TRBJ1-2; unclear D gene. The CDR3 runs to 13 residues. Trimming pared 7 bases from V and 2 bases from J, leaving 11 bases between. The CDR3 spells CASKEGTNYGYTF. The CDR3 bases are TGTGCCAGCAAGGAGGGAACAAACTATGGCTACACCTTC.

The rearrangement joins TRBV6-2 or TRBV6-3 to TRBJ1-6; no clear D. Germline V CDR1 and CDR2: MNHEY, SVGEGT. The V end was cut by 3 bases, the J end by 9 bases, with 3 bases between. CDR3 size: 11 residues. The CDR3 sequence is CASSYRSPLHF. As DNA, the CDR3 is TGTGCCAGCAGTTATCGTTCACCCCTCCACTTT.

This clonotype was recorded a few times. CDR3 bases: TGCGCCAGCAGCTTTGGCGGGGGGGCTGTGAATGAGCAGTTCTTC. It codes for CASSFGGGAVNEQFF. V gene TRBV5-1 combines with J gene TRBJ2-1, with TRBD2 matching over 9 bases. The V segment lost 2 bases and the J segment 7 bases; nucleotides outside the gene matches: 7. Germline V gene lookup returns CDR1 SGHRS and CDR2 YFSETQ. This CDR3 contains 15 residues.

CDR3 loop: CASSTDRGNEKLFF. CDR3 in DNA: TGTGCCAGCAGCACGGACAGGGGGAATGAAAAACTGTTTTTT. The V and J genes are TRBV7-2 and TRBJ1-4, with 10 bases identical to TRBD1. Germline V gives CDR1 SGHTA, CDR2 FQGNSA. The CDR3 contains 14 residues. Trimming cost V 5 bases and J 5 bases; bases outside gene matches: 2.

This clonotype was detected ten times or more. The chain combines TRBV5-6 with TRBJ2-5; D is undetermined. Trimming cost V 2 bases and J 4 bases, with 6 bases left between them. The CDR3 is 12 residues long. Germline CDR1 reads SGHDT; CDR2 reads YYEEEE. CDR3 DNA sequence: TGTGCCAGCAGCTTACCAGGAGAGACCCAGTACTTC. The encoded protein is CASSLPGETQYF.

The chain is built from TRBV6-6 and TRBJ1-1; 7 bases map to TRBD1. The V segment lost 4 bases and the J segment 4 bases; nucleotides outside the gene matches: 6. The CDR3 consists of 14 residues. Germline V gene sequence: CDR1 MNHNY, CDR2 SVGAGI (reference sequence). CDR3 in amino acids: CASSSAGTVTEAFF. DNA of the CDR3: TGTGCCAGCAGTTCCGCCGGGACAGTCACTGAAGCTTTCTTT.

At least ten counts were recorded for this clonotype. This chain uses TRBV5-4 with TRBJ2-6; no clear D gene. CDR3 length equals 15 residues. Trimming pared 1 base from V and 1 base from J, leaving 6 bases between. CDR1 is SGHNT and CDR2 is YYREEE in the germline V gene (reference sequence). Written as DNA, the CDR3 is TGTGCCAGCAGCTTGCCAGGTTCTGGGGCCAACGTCCTGACTTTC. As protein: CASSLPGSGANVLTF.

V usage is TRBV18 and J usage is TRBJ1-4; tentative D call: TRBD1 (6 bases). Germline V lookup: CDR1 KGHSH, CDR2 LQKENI. The V gene lost 4 bases and the J gene lost 3 bases, with 24 bases spanning the gap. The CDR3 runs 19 residues. The CDR3 nucleotides read TGTGCCAGCTCACAAAACCGGGTTGGGGGCACGGCAGCTAATGAAAAACTGTTTTTT. Translating it yields CASSQNRVGGTAANEKLFF.

This clonotype was detected a few times. The chain joins TRBV20-1 to TRBJ1-2; the D gene is possibly TRBD1 (6 bases). CDR1 and CDR2 (germline): DFQATT, SNEGSKA (reference sequence). CDR3 size: 13 residues. V lost 3 bases, J lost 5 bases, and 13 bases lay in between. CDR3 nucleotides: TGCAGTGCTAGGACAGGCTTTCTGTATGGCTACACCTTC. This translates into CSARTGFLYGYTF.

The table lists this clonotype with many counts. The J gene is TRBJ2-2, the V gene TRBV12-3 or TRBV12-4; no clear D gene. This CDR3 has 14 amino acids. The V and J ends lost 2 bases and 1 base respectively, with 5 bases between them. In DNA form, the CDR3 reads TGTGCCAGCAGTTTATGGGGGAACACCGGGGAGCTGTTTTTT. Translation gives CASSLWGNTGELFF.

The chain recombines TRBV24-1 with TRBJ1-2; the D gene is possibly TRBD1 (6 bases). The V end lost 3 bases, the J end lost 5 bases, and 12 bases lay between the germline ends. Germline V lookup: CDR1 KGHDR, CDR2 SFDVKD. The CDR3 is 14 residues long. The CDR3: CATSDMGGRYGYTF. The CDR3 nucleotides are TGTGCCACCAGTGATATGGGGGGCCGTTATGGCTACACCTTC.

The sample holds a few counts of this clonotype. The chain joins TRBV10-1 to TRBJ2-3; 16 nucleotides agree with TRBD2. J lost 5 bases, V lost 5 bases, and 13 bases had no gene match. The CDR3 consists of 19 residues. Germline V gene lookup returns CDR1 WNHNN and CDR2 SYGVQD (reference sequence). The CDR3 is CASSTGTSGGDRPEDTQYF. DNA for the CDR3: TGCGCCAGCAGTACCGGGACTAGCGGGGGGGATCGACCTGAAGATACGCAGTATTTT.